The TCR beta chain described here comes from a study of identical twins. Study observations and caveats: Cord blood beta clonotypes that were abundant carried fewer insertions, and memory repertoires showed no such trend.

A single record per CDR3 protein comes from TCRdb applying MiXCR to the 5' RACE reads. The profile shows hundreds of thousands of distinct CDR3 sequences, around 7% of them singletons. V lost 0 bases, J lost 3 bases, and 10 bases lay in between. The CDR3 has 15 residues. Per germline, CDR1 SGHRS and CDR2 YFSETQ. There are many counts of this clonotype. The antigen is not known. The same data also contributed to another study, on yellow fever vaccine responses in identical twins.

The chain employs TRBV5-1 and TRBJ1-5; D might be TRBD1 (5 bases). Sequencing was done on a sample of memory (CD45RO+) T cells sorted from blood. The clonotype comes from a young woman in good health. CDR3 coding DNA: TGCGCCAGCAGCTTGGAGGGACGCTACAATCAGCCCCAGCATTTT. This encodes CASSLEGRYNQPQHF.